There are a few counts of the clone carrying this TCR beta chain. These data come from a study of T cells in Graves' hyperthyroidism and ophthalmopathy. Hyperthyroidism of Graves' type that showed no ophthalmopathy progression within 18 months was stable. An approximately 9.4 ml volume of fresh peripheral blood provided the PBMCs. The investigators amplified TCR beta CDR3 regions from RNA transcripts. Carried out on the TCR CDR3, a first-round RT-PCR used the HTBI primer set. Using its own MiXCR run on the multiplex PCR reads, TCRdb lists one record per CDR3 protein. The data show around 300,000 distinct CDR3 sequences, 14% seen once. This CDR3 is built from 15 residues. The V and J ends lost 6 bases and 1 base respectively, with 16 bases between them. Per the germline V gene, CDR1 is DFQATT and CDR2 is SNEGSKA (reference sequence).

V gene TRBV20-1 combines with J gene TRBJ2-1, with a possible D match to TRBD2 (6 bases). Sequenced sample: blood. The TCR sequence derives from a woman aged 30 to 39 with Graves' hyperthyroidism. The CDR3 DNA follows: TGCAGTGCCTTTTCGTACCGGGAGTCCTACAATGAGCAGTTCTTC. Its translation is CSAFSYRESYNEQFF.